This note documents a single T cell receptor (beta chain) sequence. The assay was immunoSEQ multiplex PCR, and TCRdb's table has in-frame clones only and misses some. This sample has more than 1 million clones, with 75% to 85% found just once. This specimen comes from a study of shared clonotypes between healthy human individuals. The CDR3 runs to 14 residues. Germline V gene sequence: CDR1 SGHKS, CDR2 YYEKEE (reference sequence). V lost 4 bases, J lost 6 bases, and 14 bases lay in between. The sequenced sample was memory CD4+ T cells from PBMCs. As for subset: CD45RA-negative fraction. This sequence joins TRBV5-5 and TRBJ1-5, with D tentatively TRBD1 (5 bases). This TCR came from a young man in good health. Some clones in this sample may be carry-over from other donors' samples. The DNA of the CDR3 is TGTGCCAGCAGCCCTTGGGGGGTCCGTCAGCCCCAGCATTTT. This gives the protein CASSPWGVRQPQHF.